The rows below give T cell receptor beta chains drawn from one sample of a study of relationships among human T cell subsets. TCRdb used MiXCR to reprocess the multiplex PCR reads, holding one entry per CDR3 protein. The repertoire consists of roughly 15,000 distinct CDR3 sequences, with around 60% occurring once and the leading ten covering around 1.9%. The specimen was Tregs sorted from blood. The origin of the receptors is a man in his forties in good health. Each CDR3 is given with its conserved first and last residue. A D gene is named only where the DNA matches it firmly. Clone size, where shown, is once, few, many, or a class for clones that have expanded.

j_call v_call d_call clone_size cdr3_aa cdr3_nt
TRBJ2-2 TRBV20-1 NA NA CSASRTATGELFF TGCAGTGCTAGTCGGACAGCTACCGGGGAGCTGTTTTTT
TRBJ1-2 TRBV4-1 NA NA CASSQVHDWVYGYTF TGCGCCAGCAGCCAAGTTCACGACTGGGTCTATGGCTACACCTTC
TRBJ1-2 TRBV5-5 NA NA CASSRDGYGYTF TGTGCCAGCAGCCGGGACGGCTATGGCTACACCTTC
TRBJ2-1 TRBV7-8 TRBD2 few CASSLAGLAGGGGEQFF TGTGCCAGCAGCTTAGCGGGTCTAGCGGGAGGAGGGGGTGAGCAGTTCTTC
TRBJ1-1 TRBV11-2 NA few CANSLRTNTEAFF TGTGCCAACAGCTTAAGGACGAACACTGAAGCTTTCTTT
TRBJ2-5 TRBV30 TRBD2 NA CAWSLPSGLAGKETQYF TGTGCCTGGAGTCTCCCCTCGGGACTAGCGGGAAAAGAGACCCAGTACTTC
TRBJ2-5 TRBV11-2 NA few CASSLDWQETQYF TGTGCCAGCAGCTTAGATTGGCAAGAGACCCAGTACTTC
TRBJ1-2 TRBV10-2 NA NA CASSPPLNYGYTF TGCGCCAGCAGCCCTCCCTTAAACTATGGCTACACCTTC
TRBJ2-7 TRBV6-5 NA NA CASATEFTREQYF TGTGCCAGCGCGACAGAGTTCACAAGAGAGCAGTACTTC
TRBJ1-1 TRBV11-1 TRBD1 NA CASSPGQVMTEAFF TGTGCCAGCAGCCCTGGACAGGTCATGACTGAAGCTTTCTTT
TRBJ2-7 TRBV2 NA NA CASSQGLTNYEQYF TGTGCCAGCAGCCAGGGACTTACCAATTACGAGCAGTACTTC
TRBJ2-7 TRBV11-2 NA NA CASSSLRASYEQYF TGTGCCAGCAGCTCATTACGGGCCTCCTACGAGCAGTACTTC
TRBJ1-1 TRBV20-1 NA NA CSARVSEAFF TGCAGTGCTAGGGTTTCTGAAGCTTTCTTT
TRBJ2-7 TRBV11-2 NA NA CASSLDSGSYEQYF TGTGCCAGCAGCTTAGACAGTGGCTCCTACGAGCAGTACTTC
TRBJ1-3 TRBV7-9 TRBD1 NA CARGTGREANGNTIYF TGTGCCAGGGGGACAGGGAGGGAGGCTAATGGAAACACCATATATTTT
TRBJ2-3 TRBV11-2 TRBD1 few CASSKRTGGADTQYF TGTGCCAGCAGCAAACGTACAGGGGGCGCAGATACGCAGTATTTT
TRBJ2-3 TRBV4-1 NA NA CASSKVSDTQYF TGCGCCAGCAGCAAGGTCAGCGATACGCAGTATTTT
TRBJ2-1 TRBV4-2 TRBD2 once CASSQAGGRAGNEQFF TGTGCCAGCAGCCAAGCAGGCGGGAGGGCCGGTAATGAGCAGTTCTTC
TRBJ2-5 TRBV11-2 TRBD1 NA CASSLQGQGHETQYF TGTGCCAGCAGCTTACAGGGACAGGGGCATGAGACCCAGTACTTC
TRBJ2-7 TRBV2 TRBD1 NA CASSGQGAYEQYF TGTGCCAGCAGTGGACAGGGGGCTTACGAGCAGTACTTC
TRBJ2-1 TRBV14 NA NA CASSLPRRRSYNEQFF TGTGCCAGCAGCCTACCCAGGCGGCGCTCCTACAATGAGCAGTTCTTC
TRBJ2-5 TRBV12-3/TRBV12-4 TRBD1 NA CASSPGQGVQTQYF TGTGCCAGCAGCCCCGGACAGGGCGTGCAGACCCAGTACTTC
TRBJ1-1 TRBV14 NA NA CASSQIAGNTEAFF TGTGCCAGCAGCCAAATAGCGGGGAACACTGAAGCTTTCTTT
TRBJ2-7 TRBV3-1 NA NA CASSRHRSPYEQYF TGTGCCAGCAGCCGCCACAGGTCACCCTACGAGCAGTACTTC
TRBJ1-1 TRBV12-3/TRBV12-4 NA few CASGQNRALGMNTEAFF TGTGCCAGCGGACAAAACCGGGCCCTGGGGATGAACACTGAAGCTTTCTTT
TRBJ2-5 TRBV18 TRBD1 NA CASSPGQLGQEARYF TGTGCCAGCTCACCGGGACAGCTTGGCCAGGAGGCCCGGTACTTC
TRBJ1-1 TRBV29-1 NA few CSVVRARGNTEAFF TGCAGCGTGGTGAGGGCAAGAGGGAACACTGAAGCTTTCTTT
TRBJ1-5 TRBV19 TRBD1 NA CAVGSGQGASYSNQPQHF TGTGCCGTAGGTAGTGGACAGGGGGCCTCCTATAGCAATCAGCCCCAGCATTTT
TRBJ2-7 TRBV5-1 TRBD1 NA CASSVRDSVYEQYF TGCGCCAGCAGCGTCCGGGACAGTGTCTACGAGCAGTACTTC
TRBJ2-5 TRBV6-5 NA NA CASSDTVGPQETQYF TGTGCCAGCAGCGATACCGTCGGCCCCCAGGAGACCCAGTACTTC
TRBJ1-1 TRBV11-2 NA NA CASSQITGPMDTEAFF TGTGCCAGCAGCCAGATAACAGGACCCATGGACACTGAAGCTTTCTTT
TRBJ2-7 TRBV7-4 NA NA CASSLGCWKGSYEQYF TGTGCCAGCAGCTTAGGATGCTGGAAAGGCTCCTACGAGCAGTACTTC
TRBJ2-7 TRBV6-6 TRBD2 NA CASSYVGASGVYEQYF TGTGCCAGCAGTTACGTCGGGGCTAGCGGGGTCTACGAGCAGTACTTC
TRBJ1-1 TRBV4-1 TRBD1 NA CASSQGEGASIAAFF TGCGCCAGCAGCCAAGGGGAGGGGGCGTCGATCGCAGCTTTCTTT
TRBJ2-2 TRBV2 NA NA CASRDNFDTGELFF TGTGCCAGCAGAGACAACTTTGACACCGGGGAGCTGTTTTTT
TRBJ2-1 TRBV28 TRBD2 NA CASSQAGLAVRNEQFF TGTGCCAGCAGCCAAGCTGGGCTAGCGGTGAGGAATGAGCAGTTCTTC
TRBJ1-2 TRBV12-3/TRBV12-4 TRBD1 NA CASSSSTGSFDGYTF TGTGCCAGCAGTTCATCGACAGGGTCTTTTGATGGCTACACCTTC
TRBJ1-5 TRBV20-1 NA NA CSARRGSNQPQHF TGCAGTGCTAGGCGAGGGAGCAATCAGCCCCAGCATTTT
TRBJ2-5 TRBV5-1 TRBD1 few CASSVTGTGTGETQYF TGCGCCAGCAGCGTGACCGGGACAGGGACGGGTGAGACCCAGTACTTC
TRBJ2-3 TRBV7-2 NA NA CASSPRGGGRIQDTQYF TGTGCCAGCAGCCCTAGGGGAGGGGGCAGGATTCAAGATACGCAGTATTTT
TRBJ2-5 TRBV30 NA NA CAWQLSRETQYF TGTGCCTGGCAACTAAGTAGAGAGACCCAGTACTTC
TRBJ2-1 TRBV10-3 TRBD2 few CAISGTSSYNEQFF TGTGCCATCAGTGGGACTAGCTCCTACAATGAGCAGTTCTTC
TRBJ2-5 TRBV2 TRBD1 few CASSSGQGTHETQYF TGTGCCAGCAGCTCCGGACAGGGAACGCACGAGACCCAGTACTTC
TRBJ2-1 TRBV13 TRBD1 medium-sized CASSLDRGNEQFF TGTGCCAGCAGCTTGGACAGGGGTAATGAGCAGTTCTTC
TRBJ2-5 TRBV28 TRBD1 medium-sized CASSLLQGQETQYF TGTGCCAGCAGTTTATTACAGGGGCAAGAGACCCAGTACTTC
TRBJ2-7 TRBV6-6 NA NA CASRRSGAYEQYF TGTGCCAGCAGGCGGTCTGGGGCCTACGAGCAGTACTTC
TRBJ2-7 TRBV28 NA medium-sized CASSSTSYEQYF TGTGCCAGCAGTTCCACCTCCTACGAGCAGTACTTC
TRBJ2-6 TRBV25-1 NA NA CASSESVSGANVLTF TGTGCCAGCAGTGAATCTGTCTCTGGGGCCAACGTCCTGACTTTC
TRBJ1-2 TRBV7-9 NA NA CASSPDGGGNYGYTF TGTGCCAGCAGCCCAGACGGGGGGGGCAACTATGGCTACACCTTC
TRBJ2-7 TRBV29-1 NA medium-sized CSVVKAVGEQYF TGCAGCGTGGTGAAAGCGGTGGGCGAGCAGTACTTC
TRBJ1-1 TRBV5-1 NA NA CASSFEEDTEAFF TGCGCCAGCAGCTTTGAGGAGGACACTGAAGCTTTCTTT
TRBJ1-2 TRBV5-1 NA once CASNSETGMNGYTF TGCGCCAGCAACTCAGAAACAGGGATGAATGGCTACACCTTC
TRBJ1-1 TRBV11-2 NA NA CASCRDMNTEAFF TGTGCCAGCTGCAGGGATATGAACACTGAAGCTTTCTTT
TRBJ2-3 TRBV2 TRBD2 NA CASRRLGGGGTSTDTQYF TGTGCCAGCCGAAGGCTAGGAGGCGGGGGGACTAGCACAGATACGCAGTATTTT
TRBJ2-1 TRBV7-9 TRBD2 NA CASSLRLAENNEQFF TGTGCCAGCAGCTTAAGACTAGCGGAGAACAATGAGCAGTTCTTC
TRBJ2-5 TRBV28 TRBD2 NA CASSSARRRGGQETQYF TGTGCCAGCAGTTCCGCCCGACGGCGGGGGGGGCAAGAGACCCAGTACTTC
TRBJ2-1 TRBV5-1 NA NA CASSLLTQGVVGNEQFF TGCGCCAGCAGCTTACTAACTCAGGGTGTGGTGGGCAATGAGCAGTTCTTC
TRBJ2-3 TRBV5-1 TRBD2 once CASSLAEAGWGEDTQYF TGCGCCAGCAGCTTGGCCGAAGCGGGGTGGGGAGAAGATACGCAGTATTTT
TRBJ1-5 TRBV7-9 TRBD1 few CASAGQGNQPQHF TGTGCCAGCGCGGGACAGGGGAATCAGCCCCAGCATTTT